This passage covers 14 T cell receptor beta chains from one sample sequenced in a study of graft-versus-host responses after intestinal transplantation. Assay used: immunoSEQ multiplex PCR; TCRdb lists only in-frame clones, some missing. The sample lists about 18,000 clones; about 38% were seen once. The input for sequencing was alloreactive CD4+ T cells from a mixed lymphocyte reaction culture, taken before intestinal transplant. Subset here: CFSE-low proliferating T cells sorted from approximately 6-day pre-transplant mixed lymphocyte reaction (GvH or HvG direction). These receptors all stem from a human patient who received an intestinal transplant.

This chain uses TRBV12-5 with TRBJ1-2, with 7 bases aligning to TRBD1. This CDR3 has 12 amino acids. With 5 bases clipped from V and 5 bases from J, the junction kept 2 bases outside the gene matches. The germline V gene has CDR1 LGHNT and CDR2 FRNRAP. In DNA form, the CDR3 reads TGTGCTAGTGGTCTGACAGGGTATGGCTACACCTTC. Its translation is CASGLTGYGYTF.

The chain recombines TRBV7-9 with TRBJ1-1; D possibly corresponds to TRBD1 (5 bases). This CDR3 region has 12 residues. Germline lookup yields CDR1 SEHNR and CDR2 FQNEAQ (reference sequence). Trimming pared 6 bases from V and 5 bases from J, leaving 10 bases between. CDR3 coding DNA: TGTGCCAGCAGATCAGGGCAGACTGAAGCTTTCTTT. Protein: CASRSGQTEAFF.

The rearrangement uses TRBV4-2 and TRBJ1-1; D not resolved. Deletions cut 4 bases from V and 1 base from J, with 16 bases between. Germline CDR1 LGHNA, CDR2 YNFKEQ. This CDR3 has 16 amino acids. CDR3: CASSPIQGNPNTEAFF. In nucleotides, the CDR3 is TGTGCCAGCAGCCCTATCCAAGGGAACCCGAACACTGAAGCTTTCTTT.

This chain joins TRBV5-1 and TRBJ1-1, with D hard to call. The CDR3 is made up of 14 amino acids. V was pared by 1 base and J by 1 base, with 8 bases between. Germline V gene lookup returns CDR1 SGHRS and CDR2 YFSETQ. The CDR3 nucleotides are TGCGCCAGCAGCTTGCAGCAGAAGAACACTGAAGCTTTCTTT. Encoded protein: CASSLQQKNTEAFF.

This clone was found a few times. The chain uses TRBV9 and TRBJ1-1; TRBD1 matches at 7 bases. The germline V gene has CDR1 SGDLS and CDR2 YYNGEE. V trimming: 4 bases; J trimming: 2 bases; junction bases outside the gene matches: 8. The CDR3 is made up of 15 amino acids. CDR3 protein: CASSLQGGRNTEAFF. The CDR3 nucleotides read TGTGCCAGCAGCCTCCAGGGGGGGAGAAACACTGAAGCTTTCTTT.

This chain connects TRBV2 to TRBJ1-3; D is possibly TRBD1 (6 bases). Per the germline V gene, CDR1 is SNHLY and CDR2 is FYNNEI. The CDR3 runs to 14 residues. V was pared by 3 bases and J by 2 bases, with 8 bases between. CDR3: CASSDEGAGNTIYF. DNA of the CDR3: TGTGCCAGCAGTGATGAGGGGGCTGGAAACACCATATATTTT.

This chain joins TRBV29-1 and TRBJ1-1; the D gene is possibly TRBD1 (5 bases). The ends were cut back, 4 bases at V and 0 bases at J, with 12 bases in the middle. The germline gives CDR1 SQVTM, CDR2 ANQGSEA. This CDR3 is 14 amino acids long. The CDR3 here is CSVVGRTMNTEAFF. DNA of the CDR3: TGCAGCGTTGTGGGGCGGACCATGAACACTGAAGCTTTCTTT. Using reference TRBV29-1 and TRBJ1-1 for the parts outside the CDR3, the full variable domain is SAVISQKPSRDICQRGTSLTIQCQVDSQVTMMFWYRQQPGQSLTLIATANQGSEATYESGFVIDKFPISRPNLTFSTLTVSNMSPEDSSIYLCSVVGRTMNTEAFFGQGTRLTVV.

The chain has TRBV7-2 and TRBJ1-1; D is unresolved. CDR3 length equals 14 residues. V was cut by 1 base and J by 5 bases, with 11 bases left in between. The germline CDR1 and CDR2 sequences are SGHTA and FQGNSA. CDR3 in amino acids: CASSLVHVGTEAFF. CDR3 coding DNA: TGTGCCAGCAGCTTAGTTCACGTCGGGACTGAAGCTTTCTTT.

This chain uses TRBV19 with TRBJ1-3; TRBD1 agrees at 11 bases. Germline CDR1 and CDR2: LNHDA and SQIVND (reference sequence). The CDR3 covers 17 residues. The junction had 10 bases not matched to a gene; V was cut back by 5 bases and J by 4 bases. CDR3 sequence (DNA): TGTGCCAGTAGTCACCCTCCGGGACAGGGGGGGGGAAACACCATATATTTT. Translation: CASSHPPGQGGGNTIYF.

There are a few counts of this clone. The V gene is TRBV21-1, the J gene TRBJ1-6. TRBV21-1 is a pseudogene locus. The CDR3 spans 16 residues. The CDR3 nucleotides read TGTGCCAGCAAACCCCCCTTAGACACGGAGAATTCACCCCTCCACTTT. It specifies CASKPPLDTENSPLHF.

The rearrangement links TRBV13 to TRBJ1-6, with D tentatively TRBD1 (6 bases). V gave up 4 bases and J gave up 3 bases, with 13 bases separating them. CDR1 is PRHDT, CDR2 FYEKMQ, per germline (reference sequence). CDR3 length: 16 residues. CDR3 amino acids: CASSSRGRNYNSPLHF. The CDR3 DNA reads TGTGCCAGCAGCTCCAGGGGAAGAAACTATAATTCACCCCTCCACTTT.

The chain recombines TRBV29-1 with TRBJ2-3; 7 bases match TRBD2. The V and J ends lost 1 base and 5 bases, in that order; junction bases with no gene match: 3. The germline CDR1 and CDR2 sequences are SQVTM and ANQGSEA. This CDR3 is 13 amino acids long. The CDR3 DNA reads as TGCAGCGTTGAAGGACTAGCAGGAGATACGCAGTATTTT. This translates into CSVEGLAGDTQYF.

This clone was seen more than once but under ten times. This sequence joins TRBV5-8 and TRBJ1-5; 7 nucleotides line up with TRBD1. Per the germline V gene, CDR1 is SGHTS and CDR2 is YDEGEE. The CDR3 is 14 residues long. V shed 3 bases and J 6 bases; nucleotides not matched to a gene: 6. CDR3 DNA sequence: TGTGCCAGCAGCTCCGACAGGGCGCGTCAGCCCCAGCATTTT. It yields the protein CASSSDRARQPQHF.

This clone occurred a few times. V and J are TRBV10-3 and TRBJ2-1; D call uncertain. This CDR3 has 16 residues. The V end was cut by 0 bases, the J end by 0 bases, with 9 bases between. The V gene's germline CDR1 is ENHRY and CDR2 SYGVKD. This chain's CDR3 is CAISESPTSSYNEQFF. CDR3 nucleotide sequence: TGTGCCATCAGTGAGTCTCCCACGAGCTCCTACAATGAGCAGTTCTTC.